The clone carrying this TCR beta chain was counted only a few times. No antigen is known for it. These data are taken from a study of T-cell memory formation after mild COVID-19. Across the whole study: The study found TCR clusters largely donor specific. General study findings and limits: There were some responding clones in pre-infection memory, which suggested that cross-reactive memory had joined.

Looked up from germline, CDR1 is SGDLS and CDR2 is YYNGEE. J gave up 3 bases and V 1 base, and 4 bases lay outside the gene matches. The CDR3 is 16 residues long. TCRdb independently ran MiXCR on the 5' RACE reads; one entry per CDR3 protein. The table lists some 250,000 distinct CDR3 sequences, approximately 19% of them singletons. V usage is TRBV9 and J usage is TRBJ2-3; 11 nucleotides match TRBD2. The source is a young man who had mild COVID-19 (a few samples of this study predate the infection). Cell type and time point are not known. Sequences were obtained from PBMCs or a T cell subset sorted from them (not recorded which). The CDR3 is CASSVPSGGKTDTQYF. CDR3 coding DNA: TGTGCCAGCAGCGTACCTAGCGGGGGGAAAACAGATACGCAGTATTTT.